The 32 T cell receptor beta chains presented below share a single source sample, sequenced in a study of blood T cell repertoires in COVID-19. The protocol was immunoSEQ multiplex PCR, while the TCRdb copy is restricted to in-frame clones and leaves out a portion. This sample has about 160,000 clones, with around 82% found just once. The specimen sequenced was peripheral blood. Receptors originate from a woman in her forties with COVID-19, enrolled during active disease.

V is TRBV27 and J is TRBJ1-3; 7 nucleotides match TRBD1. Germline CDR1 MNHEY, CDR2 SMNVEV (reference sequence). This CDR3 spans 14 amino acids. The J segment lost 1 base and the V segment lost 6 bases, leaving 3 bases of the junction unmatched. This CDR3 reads CASRMTGSGNTIYF. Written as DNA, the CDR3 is TGTGCCAGCAGGATGACAGGGTCTGGAAACACCATATATTTT.

DNA for the CDR3: TGTGCCAGCAGTCAAATGGGGCAGTACCAAGAGACCCAGTACTTC. Its translation is CASSQMGQYQETQYF. The chain couples TRBV13 to TRBJ2-5; D may be TRBD1 (5 bases). The germline CDR1 and CDR2 sequences are PRHDT and FYEKMQ (reference sequence). This CDR3 is 15 amino acids long. Trimming cost V 6 bases and J 0 bases, with 14 bases left between them.

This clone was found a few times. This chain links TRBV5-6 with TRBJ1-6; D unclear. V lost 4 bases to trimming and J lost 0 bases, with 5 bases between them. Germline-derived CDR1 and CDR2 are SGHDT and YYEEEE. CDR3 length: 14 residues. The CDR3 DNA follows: TGTGCCAGCAGCCTCAGCTCCTATAATTCACCCCTCCACTTT. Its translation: CASSLSSYNSPLHF.

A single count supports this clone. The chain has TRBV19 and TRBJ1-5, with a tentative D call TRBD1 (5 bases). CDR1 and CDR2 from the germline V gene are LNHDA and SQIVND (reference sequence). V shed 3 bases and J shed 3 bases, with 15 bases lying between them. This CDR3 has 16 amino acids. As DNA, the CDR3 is TGTGCCAGTAGTATTGCTTTGGCAGGGAACAATCAGCCCCAGCATTTT. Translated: CASSIALAGNNQPQHF.

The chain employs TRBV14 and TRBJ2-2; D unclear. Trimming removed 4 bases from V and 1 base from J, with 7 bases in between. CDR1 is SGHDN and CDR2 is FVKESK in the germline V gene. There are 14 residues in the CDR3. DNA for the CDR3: TGTGCCAGCAGCCGTTCGAGGAACACCGGGGAGCTGTTTTTT. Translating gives CASSRSRNTGELFF.

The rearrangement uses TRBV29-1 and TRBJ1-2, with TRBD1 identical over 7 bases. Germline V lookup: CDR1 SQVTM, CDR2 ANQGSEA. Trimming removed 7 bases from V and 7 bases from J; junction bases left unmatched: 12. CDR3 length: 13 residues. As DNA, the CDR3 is TGCAGCGCTCGCACTACAGGGGTTGGTGGCTACACCTTC. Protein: CSARTTGVGGYTF.

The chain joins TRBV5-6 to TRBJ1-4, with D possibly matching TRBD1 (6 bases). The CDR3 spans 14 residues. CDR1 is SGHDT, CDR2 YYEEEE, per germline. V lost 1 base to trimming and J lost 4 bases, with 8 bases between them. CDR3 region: CASSLRQVNEKLFF. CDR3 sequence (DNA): TGTGCCAGCAGCTTGAGACAGGTTAATGAAAAACTGTTTTTT.

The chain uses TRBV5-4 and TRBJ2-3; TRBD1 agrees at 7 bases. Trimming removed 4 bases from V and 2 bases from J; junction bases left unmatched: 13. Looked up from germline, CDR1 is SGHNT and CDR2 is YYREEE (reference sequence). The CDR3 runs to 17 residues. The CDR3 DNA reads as TGTGCCAGCAGCGGGGCCAGGGGGTCACTAAACACAGATACGCAGTATTTT. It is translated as CASSGARGSLNTDTQYF.

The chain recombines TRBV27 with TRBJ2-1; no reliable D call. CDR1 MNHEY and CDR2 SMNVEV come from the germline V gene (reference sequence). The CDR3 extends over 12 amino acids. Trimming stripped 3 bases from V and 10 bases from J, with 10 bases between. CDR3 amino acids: CASSFRTGEQFF. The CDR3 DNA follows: TGTGCCAGCAGTTTTCGTACCGGGGAGCAGTTCTTC.

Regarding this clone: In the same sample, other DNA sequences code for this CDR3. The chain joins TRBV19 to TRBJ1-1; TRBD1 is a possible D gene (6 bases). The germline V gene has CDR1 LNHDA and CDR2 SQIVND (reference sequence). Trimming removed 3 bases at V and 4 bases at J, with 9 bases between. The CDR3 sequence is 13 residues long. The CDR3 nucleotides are TGTGCCAGTAGTATGACAGGAGGCACTGAAGCTTTCTTT. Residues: CASSMTGGTEAFF.

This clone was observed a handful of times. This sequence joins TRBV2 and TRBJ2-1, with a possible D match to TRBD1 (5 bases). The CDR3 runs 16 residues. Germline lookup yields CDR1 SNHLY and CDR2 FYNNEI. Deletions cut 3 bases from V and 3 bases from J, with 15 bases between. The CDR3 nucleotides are TGTGCCAGCAGTGATATGCAGGGTACCCTCTACAATGAGCAGTTCTTC. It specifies CASSDMQGTLYNEQFF.

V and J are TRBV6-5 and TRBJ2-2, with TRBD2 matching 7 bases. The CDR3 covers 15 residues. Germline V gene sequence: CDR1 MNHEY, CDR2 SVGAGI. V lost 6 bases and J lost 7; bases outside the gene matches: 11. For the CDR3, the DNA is TGTGCCAGCAGCCCACGGGCCGGGAGGAGCGGGGAGCTGTTTTTT. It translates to CASSPRAGRSGELFF.

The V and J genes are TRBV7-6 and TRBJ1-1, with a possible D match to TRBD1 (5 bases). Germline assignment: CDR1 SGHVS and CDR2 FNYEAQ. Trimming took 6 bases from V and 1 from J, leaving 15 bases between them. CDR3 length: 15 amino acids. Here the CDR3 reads CASRADHGGNTEAFF. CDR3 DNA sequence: TGTGCCAGCAGGGCCGACCACGGGGGGAACACTGAAGCTTTCTTT.

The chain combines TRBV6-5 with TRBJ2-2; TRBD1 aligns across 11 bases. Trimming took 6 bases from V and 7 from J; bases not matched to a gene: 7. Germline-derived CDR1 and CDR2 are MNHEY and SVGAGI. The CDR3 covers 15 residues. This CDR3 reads CASRAGTGGIGELFF. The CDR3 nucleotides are TGTGCCAGCAGGGCAGGGACAGGGGGTATCGGGGAGCTGTTTTTT.

The CDR3 nucleotides read TGTGCCAGCAGCGAAGGACTAGCGGGAGGGGTAGATACGCAGTATTTT. Protein product: CASSEGLAGGVDTQYF. The V call is TRBV4-2, the J call TRBJ2-3; TRBD2 agrees at 15 bases. The length of the CDR3 is 16 residues. CDR1 is LGHNA, CDR2 YNFKEQ, per germline. Trimming removed 5 bases from V and 5 bases from J; junction bases left unmatched: 5.

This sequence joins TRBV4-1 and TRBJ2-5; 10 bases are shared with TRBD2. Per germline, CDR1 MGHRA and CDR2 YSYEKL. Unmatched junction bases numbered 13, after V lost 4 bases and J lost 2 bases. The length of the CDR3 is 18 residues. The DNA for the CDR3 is TGCGCCAGCAGCCCCCTGAGTCTAGCGGGAGTTCGTCAAGAGACCCAGTACTTC. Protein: CASSPLSLAGVRQETQYF.

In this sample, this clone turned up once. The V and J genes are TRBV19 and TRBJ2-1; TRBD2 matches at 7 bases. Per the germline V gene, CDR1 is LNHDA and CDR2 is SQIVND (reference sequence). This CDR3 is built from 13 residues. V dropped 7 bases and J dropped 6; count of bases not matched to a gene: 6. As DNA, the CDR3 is TGTGCCAGTACTCCCTGGGGGGGCAATGAGCAGTTCTTC. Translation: CASTPWGGNEQFF.

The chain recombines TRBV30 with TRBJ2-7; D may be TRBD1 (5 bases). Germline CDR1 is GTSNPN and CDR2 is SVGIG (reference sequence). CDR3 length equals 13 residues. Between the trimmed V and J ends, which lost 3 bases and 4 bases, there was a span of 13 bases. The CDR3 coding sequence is TGTGCCTGGAGGCCTCAGGGTGTTTACGAGCAGTACGTC. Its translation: CAWRPQGVYEQYV.

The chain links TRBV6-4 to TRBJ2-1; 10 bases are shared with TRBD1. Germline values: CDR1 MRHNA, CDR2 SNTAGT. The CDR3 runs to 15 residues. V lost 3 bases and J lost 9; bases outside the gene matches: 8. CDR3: CASSEFGTGVGEQFF. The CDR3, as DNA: TGTGCCAGCAGTGAGTTTGGGACAGGGGTAGGTGAGCAGTTCTTC.

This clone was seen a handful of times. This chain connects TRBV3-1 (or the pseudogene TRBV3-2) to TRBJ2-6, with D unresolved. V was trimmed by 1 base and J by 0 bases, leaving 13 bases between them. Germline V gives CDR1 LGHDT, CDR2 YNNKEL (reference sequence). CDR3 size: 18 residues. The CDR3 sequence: CASSQGRSKFSGANVLTF. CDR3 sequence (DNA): TGTGCCAGCAGCCAAGGGCGGTCTAAGTTCTCTGGGGCCAACGTCCTGACTTTC.

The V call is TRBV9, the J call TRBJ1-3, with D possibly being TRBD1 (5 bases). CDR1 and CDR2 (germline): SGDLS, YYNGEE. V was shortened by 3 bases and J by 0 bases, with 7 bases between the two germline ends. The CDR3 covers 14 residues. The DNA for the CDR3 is TGTGCCAGCAGCGGGACAACCTCTGGAAACACCATATATTTT. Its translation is CASSGTTSGNTIYF.

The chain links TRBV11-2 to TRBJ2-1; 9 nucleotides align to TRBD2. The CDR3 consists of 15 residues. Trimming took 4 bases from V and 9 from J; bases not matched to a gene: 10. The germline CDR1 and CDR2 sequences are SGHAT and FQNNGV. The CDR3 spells CASSSRASGIGEQFF. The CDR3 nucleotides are TGTGCCAGCAGCTCGAGGGCTAGCGGGATAGGTGAGCAGTTCTTC.

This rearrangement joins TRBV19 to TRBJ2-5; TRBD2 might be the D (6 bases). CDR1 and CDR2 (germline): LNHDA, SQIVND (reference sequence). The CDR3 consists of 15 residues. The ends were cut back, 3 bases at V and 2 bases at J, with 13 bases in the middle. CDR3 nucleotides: TGTGCCAGTAGTATTGGGGGGAAAATTCAAGAGACCCAGTACTTC. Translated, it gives CASSIGGKIQETQYF.

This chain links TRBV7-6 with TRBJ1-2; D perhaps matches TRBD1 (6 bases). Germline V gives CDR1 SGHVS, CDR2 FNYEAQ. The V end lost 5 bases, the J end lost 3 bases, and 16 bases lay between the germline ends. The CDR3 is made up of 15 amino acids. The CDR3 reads CASSARDNLYYGYTF. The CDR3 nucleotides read TGTGCCAGCAGCGCCCGGGACAACCTCTACTATGGCTACACCTTC.

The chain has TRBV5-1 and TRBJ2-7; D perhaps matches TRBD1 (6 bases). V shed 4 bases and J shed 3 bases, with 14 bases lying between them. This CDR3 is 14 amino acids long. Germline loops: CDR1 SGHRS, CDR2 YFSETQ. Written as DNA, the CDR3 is TGCGCCAGCAGCGTTGGACAGCTTGTCTACGAGCAGTACTTC. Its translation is CASSVGQLVYEQYF.

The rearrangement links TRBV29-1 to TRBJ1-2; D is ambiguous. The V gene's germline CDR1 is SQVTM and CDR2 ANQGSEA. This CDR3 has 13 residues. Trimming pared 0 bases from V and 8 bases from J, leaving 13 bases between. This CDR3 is CSVEEFAGEGYTF. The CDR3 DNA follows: TGCAGCGTTGAAGAGTTTGCAGGCGAGGGCTACACCTTC.

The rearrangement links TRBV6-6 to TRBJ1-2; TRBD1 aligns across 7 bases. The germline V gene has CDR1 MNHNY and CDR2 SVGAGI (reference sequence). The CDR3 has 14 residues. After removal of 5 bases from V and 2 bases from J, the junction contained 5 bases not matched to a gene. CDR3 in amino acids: CASSKGQVNYGYTF. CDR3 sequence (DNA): TGTGCCAGCAGTAAAGGACAGGTGAACTATGGCTACACCTTC.

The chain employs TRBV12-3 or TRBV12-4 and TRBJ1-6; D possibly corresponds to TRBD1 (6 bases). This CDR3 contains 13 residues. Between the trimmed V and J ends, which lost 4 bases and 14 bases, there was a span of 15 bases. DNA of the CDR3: TGTGCCAGCAGTTGGGATATAAGGGGGTCCCTCCACTTT. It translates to CASSWDIRGSLHF.

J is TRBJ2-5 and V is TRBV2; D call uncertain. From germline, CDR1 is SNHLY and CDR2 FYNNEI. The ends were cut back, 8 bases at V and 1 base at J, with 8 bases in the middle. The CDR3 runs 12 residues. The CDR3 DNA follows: TGTGCCAGCGTCCGCAGCCAAGAGACCCAGTACTTC. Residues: CASVRSQETQYF.

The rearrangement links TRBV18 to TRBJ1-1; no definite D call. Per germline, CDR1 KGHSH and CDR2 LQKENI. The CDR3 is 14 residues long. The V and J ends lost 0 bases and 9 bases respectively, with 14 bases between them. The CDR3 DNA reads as TGTGCCAGCTCACCACCCCTTTCGACTCCGAAAGCTTTCTTT. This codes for CASSPPLSTPKAFF.

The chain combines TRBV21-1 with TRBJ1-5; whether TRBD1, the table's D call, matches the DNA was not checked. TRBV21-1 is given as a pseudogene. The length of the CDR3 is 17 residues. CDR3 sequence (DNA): TGTGCCAGCAGCAAATCCCACAGGCCGAGAAGCAATCAGCCCCAGCATTTT. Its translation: CASSKSHRPRSNQPQHF.

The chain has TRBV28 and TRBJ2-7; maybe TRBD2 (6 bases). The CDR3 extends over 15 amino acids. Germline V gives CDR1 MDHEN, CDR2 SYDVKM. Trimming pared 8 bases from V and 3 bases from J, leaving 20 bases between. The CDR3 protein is CASALGGSGNYEQYF. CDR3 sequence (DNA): TGTGCCAGCGCCCTGGGGGGTAGCGGTAACTACGAGCAGTACTTC. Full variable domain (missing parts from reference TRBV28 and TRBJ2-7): DVKVTQSSRYLVKRTGEKVFLECVQDMDHENMFWYRQDPGLGLRLIYFSYDVKMKEKGDIPEGYSVSREKKERFSLILESASTNQTSMYLCASALGGSGNYEQYFGPGTRLTVT.